The source of this T cell receptor (beta chain) is a study of blood T cell repertoires in COVID-19. About the research overall: Acute and convalescent COVID-19 specimens originated in the United States, Italy and Spain.

J was trimmed by 3 bases and V by 2 bases; bases with no gene match: 3. The CDR3 is 15 residues long. The germline CDR1 and CDR2 sequences are SGHRS and YFSETQ. Per the authors' pipeline: Scientists estimated how many nucleated cells there were by amplifying reference gene primers. Clones were read by immunoSEQ multiplex PCR, and TCRdb kept only the in-frame ones, dropping some. The DNA gave D and trimming, while V, J and clone size come from that table. The table lists a few hundred thousand clones, 80% to 90% of them singletons. Participants were aged about 18 to 90 years, lived in 20 to 25 US areas, and enrolled virtually.

Sequenced: PBMCs or T cells enriched from blood (not recorded which). J is TRBJ2-5 and V is TRBV5-1, with 11 positions matching TRBD1. This sequence originates from a man between 40 and 49 years old who had recovered from COVID-19. The CDR3, as DNA: TGCGCCAGCAGCTTAATGGGACAGGGGGAAGAGACCCAGTACTTC. Its protein product is CASSLMGQGEETQYF. Full variable domain (missing parts from reference TRBV5-1 and TRBJ2-5): KAGVTQTPRYLIKTRGQQVTLSCSPISGHRSVSWYQQTPGQGLQFLFEYFSETQRNKGNFPGRFSGRQFSNSRSEMNVSTLELGDSALYLCASSLMGQGEETQYFGPGTRLLVL.